Each of the 21 T cell receptor beta chains below was sequenced from the same sample in a study of blood T cell repertoires in COVID-19. The table came from immunoSEQ multiplex PCR; TCRdb's copy has only in-frame clones and leaves some out. The sample contains over 250,000 clones, around 87% of which appear only once. Sequencing used peripheral blood. The receptors here all came from a woman between 40 and 55 years old who had recovered from COVID-19.

The rearrangement uses TRBV6-5 and TRBJ1-2, with TRBD1 matching 9 bases. The CDR3 contains 15 residues. Germline CDR1 MNHEY, CDR2 SVGAGI. V gave up 0 bases and J gave up 8 bases; unmatched junction bases: 7. The DNA of the CDR3 is TGTGCCAGCAGTTACTCCACAGGGGGCGGAAGAGGCTACACCTTC. The encoded protein is CASSYSTGGGRGYTF.

This chain connects TRBV6-6 to TRBJ2-7; possible D gene TRBD1, 6 bases. This CDR3 contains 16 residues. V shed 2 bases and J shed 4 bases, with 18 bases lying between them. Germline V gene lookup returns CDR1 MNHNY and CDR2 SVGAGI (reference sequence). The CDR3 nucleotides read TGTGCCAGCAGTTACAAGGGGCAGGGGATGTATTACGAGCAGTACTTC. Protein sequence: CASSYKGQGMYYEQYF.

The chain joins TRBV2 to TRBJ2-1, with D perhaps matching TRBD1 (5 bases). Germline V CDR1 and CDR2: SNHLY, FYNNEI. Trimming left V 4 bases short and J 5 bases short, with 12 bases between. This CDR3 has 14 residues. The CDR3, as DNA: TGTGCCAGCAGTGGACTTAGGGGTGACAATGAGCAGTTCTTC. It translates to CASSGLRGDNEQFF.

This CDR3 is CASSTTRTRVDEQYF. The CDR3 DNA sequence: TGTGCCAGCAGTACAACCCGAACTAGGGTGGACGAGCAGTACTTC. The J gene is TRBJ2-7, the V gene TRBV6-2 or TRBV6-3; TRBD2 might be the D (5 bases). Trimming pared 5 bases from V and 5 bases from J, leaving 19 bases between. Per germline, CDR1 MNHEY and CDR2 SVGEGT. The CDR3 contains 15 residues.

The DNA for the CDR3 is TGTGCCAGCAGCCAACCACGGGGACAGGCCTTGGGCTACGAGCAGTACTTC. This sequence encodes CASSQPRGQALGYEQYF. This chain links TRBV3-1 (or the pseudogene TRBV3-2) with TRBJ2-7; 8 bases are shared with TRBD1. Germline V gives CDR1 LGHDT, CDR2 YNNKEL (reference sequence). V lost 2 bases to trimming and J lost 3 bases; unmatched junction nucleotides: 12. The CDR3 covers 17 residues.

The chain uses TRBV9 and TRBJ1-5; D unclear. The length of the CDR3 is 15 residues. Trimming left V 0 bases short and J 6 bases short, with 13 bases between. CDR1 and CDR2 from the germline V gene are SGDLS and YYNGEE. CDR3 coding DNA: TGTGCCAGCAGCGTAGACGGAGGGAATCGTCAGCCCCAGCATTTT. Amino acid sequence: CASSVDGGNRQPQHF.

On this clone itself: This sample includes further DNA sequences coding for the same CDR3. The rearrangement uses TRBV3-1 (or the pseudogene TRBV3-2) and TRBJ1-1; TRBD1 matches at 9 bases. Per germline, CDR1 LGHDT and CDR2 YNNKEL (reference sequence). After removal of 1 base from V and 5 bases from J, the junction contained 2 bases not matched to a gene. The CDR3 covers 14 residues. CDR3 sequence reads: CASSQAGTGTEAFF. The DNA for the CDR3 is TGTGCCAGCAGCCAAGCCGGGACAGGGACTGAAGCTTTCTTT.

V gene TRBV24-1 combines with J gene TRBJ2-2; 9 nucleotides align to TRBD1. CDR1 is KGHDR, CDR2 SFDVKD, per germline. J gave up 7 bases and V 4 bases, and 6 bases lay outside the gene matches. This CDR3 has 15 amino acids. CDR3 DNA: TGTGCCACCAGTGAATCGGACAGGGGAGGCGGGGAGCTGTTTTTT. It codes for CATSESDRGGGELFF.

This clone is a singleton in its sample. The chain employs TRBV30 and TRBJ2-3; TRBD1 agrees at 7 bases. In germline, CDR1 is GTSNPN, CDR2 SVGIG (reference sequence). The CDR3 is 16 residues long. V lost 2 bases to trimming and J lost 6 bases; unmatched junction nucleotides: 14. DNA of the CDR3: TGTGCCTGGAGTCAAGGGGGACAGCGGTCCAAGGATACGCAGTATTTT. Protein sequence: CAWSQGGQRSKDTQYF.

This chain joins TRBV18 and TRBJ2-3; TRBD2 agrees at 11 bases. The CDR3 has 15 amino acids. The germline gives CDR1 KGHSH, CDR2 LQKENI. The V segment lost 4 bases and the J segment 3 bases; nucleotides outside the gene matches: 3. The CDR3 reads CASSRLAGGTDTQYF. The CDR3 region has the DNA TGTGCCAGCTCACGCTTAGCGGGGGGGACAGATACGCAGTATTTT.

There are a few counts of this clone. The CDR3 DNA reads TGTGCCAGCAGCTCCCGCGAAATAACTCGAAGAGGACCCCTCCACTTT. It is translated as CASSSREITRRGPLHF. The J gene is TRBJ1-6, the V gene TRBV21-1. TRBV21-1 is recorded as a pseudogene. The CDR3 covers 16 residues.

The chain couples TRBV4-1 to TRBJ1-1; D is unresolved. Trimming pared 4 bases from V and 8 bases from J, leaving 17 bases between. The CDR3 spans 14 residues. Germline V gives CDR1 MGHRA, CDR2 YSYEKL. CDR3: CASSRLGTGSEAFF. CDR3 in DNA: TGCGCCAGCAGCCGGCTTGGTACGGGTTCCGAAGCTTTCTTT.

The chain has TRBV4-1 and TRBJ1-1; a weak D match, TRBD1 (6 bases). V was cut by 1 base and J by 7 bases, with 22 bases left in between. The CDR3 sequence is 17 residues long. Per germline, CDR1 MGHRA and CDR2 YSYEKL. The CDR3 loop reads CASSQVAGGNTGFEAFF. CDR3 DNA: TGCGCCAGCAGCCAAGTCGCGGGGGGGAATACAGGGTTTGAAGCTTTCTTT.

V usage is TRBV7-2 and J usage is TRBJ2-3, with D perhaps TRBD2 (6 bases). Germline V gene sequence: CDR1 SGHTA, CDR2 FQGNSA. The V gene lost 0 bases and the J gene lost 4 bases, with 11 bases spanning the gap. There are 15 residues in the CDR3. CDR3 region: CASSLAGGMADTQYF. Written as DNA, the CDR3 is TGTGCCAGCAGCTTAGCGGGGGGAATGGCAGATACGCAGTATTTT.

The gene calls are TRBV6-5 and TRBJ1-6; TRBD1 matches at 10 bases. There are 15 residues in the CDR3. V gave up 6 bases and J gave up 5 bases; unmatched junction bases: 4. CDR1 is MNHEY, CDR2 SVGAGI, per germline. The CDR3 nucleotides are TGTGCCAGCAGGACCGGGACAGGGGATAATTCACCCCTCCACTTT. It is translated as CASRTGTGDNSPLHF.

The V call is TRBV3-1 (or the pseudogene TRBV3-2), the J call TRBJ1-2; TRBD1 agrees at 7 bases. Germline V CDR1 and CDR2: LGHDT, YNNKEL (reference sequence). The ends lost 4 bases at V and 5 bases at J; junction bases unmatched: 10. CDR3 length: 15 residues. The CDR3 bases are TGTGCCAGCAGCCCCCATCGGTCAGGGGGATATGGCTACACCTTC. As protein: CASSPHRSGGYGYTF.

The rearrangement uses TRBV10-1 and TRBJ2-1, with 8 bases that match TRBD1. Per the germline V gene, CDR1 is WNHNN and CDR2 is SYGVQD (reference sequence). Trimming removed 3 bases from V and 1 base from J; junction bases left unmatched: 5. The CDR3 consists of 16 residues. The DNA of the CDR3 is TGCGCCAGCAGTGAAATTGGACAGGGTTCCTACAATGAGCAGTTCTTC. This gives the protein CASSEIGQGSYNEQFF.

This clone appeared a few times. V and J are TRBV5-6 and TRBJ2-7, with TRBD1 identical over 10 bases. There are 17 residues in the CDR3. V trimming: 4 bases; J trimming: 6 bases; junction bases outside the gene matches: 16. In germline, CDR1 is SGHDT, CDR2 YYEEEE. The CDR3 nucleotides are TGTGCCAGCAGCGAGCGTCTAGGGACAGGGGTTTGGGGCGAGCAGTACTTC. Translated, it gives CASSERLGTGVWGEQYF.

The chain is built from TRBV7-8 and TRBJ2-7, with D unresolved. The germline CDR1 and CDR2 sequences are SGHVS and FQNEAQ. CDR3 length: 15 residues. V was pared by 5 bases and J by 2 bases, with 16 bases between. CDR3 in amino acids: CASSPFVQRTYEQYF. CDR3 in DNA: TGTGCCAGCAGCCCCTTTGTACAGAGAACCTACGAGCAGTACTTC. Drawing the rest from reference TRBV7-8 and TRBJ2-7, the complete variable domain is GAGVSQSPRYKVAKRGQDVALRCDPISGHVSLFWYQQALGQGPEFLTYFQNEAQLDKSGLPSDRFFAERPEGSVSTLKIQRTQQEDSAVYLCASSPFVQRTYEQYFGPGTRLTVT.

The rearrangement joins TRBV5-1 to TRBJ2-1; tentative D call: TRBD1 (6 bases). Trimming left V 3 bases short and J 4 bases short, with 11 bases between. The CDR3 consists of 14 residues. Germline CDR1 and CDR2: SGHRS and YFSETQ. CDR3 in amino acids: CASSSGTPYNEQFF. The DNA for the CDR3 is TGCGCCAGCAGCTCCGGGACACCATACAATGAGCAGTTCTTC.

The chain combines TRBV5-1 with TRBJ2-1, with a possible D match to TRBD1 (5 bases). V lost 3 bases and J 0 bases, leaving 13 bases between the germline ends. The germline V gene encodes CDR1 SGHRS and CDR2 YFSETQ. CDR3 length equals 16 residues. The CDR3 bases are TGCGCCAGCAGCTCTCAGGGTGGCGCCTCCTACAATGAGCAGTTCTTC. This translates into CASSSQGGASYNEQFF. Based on the CDR3 plus reference TRBV5-1 and TRBJ2-1, the full variable domain is KAGVTQTPRYLIKTRGQQVTLSCSPISGHRSVSWYQQTPGQGLQFLFEYFSETQRNKGNFPGRFSGRQFSNSRSEMNVSTLELGDSALYLCASSSQGGASYNEQFFGPGTRLTVL.